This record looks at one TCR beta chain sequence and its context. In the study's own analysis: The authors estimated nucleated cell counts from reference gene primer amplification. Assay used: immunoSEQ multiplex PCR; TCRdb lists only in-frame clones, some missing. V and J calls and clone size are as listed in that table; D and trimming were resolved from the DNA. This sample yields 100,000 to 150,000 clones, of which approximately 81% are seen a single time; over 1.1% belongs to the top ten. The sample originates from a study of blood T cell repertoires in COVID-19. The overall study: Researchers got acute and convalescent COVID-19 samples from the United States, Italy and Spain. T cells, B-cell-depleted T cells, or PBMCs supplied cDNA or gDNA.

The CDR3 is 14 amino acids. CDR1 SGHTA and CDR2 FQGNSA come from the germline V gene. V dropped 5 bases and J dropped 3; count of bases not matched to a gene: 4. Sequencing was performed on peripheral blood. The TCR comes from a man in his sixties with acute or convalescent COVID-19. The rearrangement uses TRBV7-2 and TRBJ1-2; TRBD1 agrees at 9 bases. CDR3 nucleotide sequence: TGTGCCAGCAGCAGGAGGACAGGGGACTATGGCTACACCTTC. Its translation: CASSRRTGDYGYTF. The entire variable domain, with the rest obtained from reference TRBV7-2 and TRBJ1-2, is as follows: GAGVSQSPSNKVTEKGKDVELRCDPISGHTALYWYRQSLGQGLEFLIYFQGNSAPDKSGLPSDRFSAERTGGSVSTLTIQRTQQEDSAVYLCASSRRTGDYGYTFGSGTRLTVV.